These 31 T cell receptor beta chains were sequenced from one sample in a study of glioma-infiltrating T cells after dendritic cell vaccination. Here immunoSEQ multiplex PCR was the method, and the copy in TCRdb shows in-frame clones only, minus some. The data hold about 87,000 clones, with 70% to 90% observed a single time. The specimen was blood, collected before dendritic cell vaccination. The receptor set was obtained from a human donor with glioblastoma.

This chain links TRBV4-1 with TRBJ2-1; 8 bases are a match to TRBD2. J was trimmed by 5 bases and V by 4 bases; bases with no gene match: 10. This CDR3 has 16 amino acids. Per the germline V gene, CDR1 is MGHRA and CDR2 is YSYEKL. In DNA, the CDR3 is TGCGCCAGCAGCCCCCCCAGGGCGGGAGGAAACAATGAGCAGTTCTTC. This translates into CASSPPRAGGNNEQFF.

This chain uses TRBV5-1 with TRBJ2-5; TRBD2 matches 7 bases. The germline V gene encodes CDR1 SGHRS and CDR2 YFSETQ. The CDR3 extends over 12 amino acids. V dropped 7 bases and J dropped 5; count of bases not matched to a gene: 5. In DNA form, the CDR3 reads TGCGCCAGCTCAGGGCGGGGGGAGACCCAGTACTTC. It codes for CASSGRGETQYF.

CDR3 DNA sequence: TGCGCCAGCAGCTTGACCGGGACAGGGATCGGAAACACCATATATTTT. It is translated as CASSLTGTGIGNTIYF. This rearrangement joins TRBV5-1 to TRBJ1-3, with TRBD1 matching 9 bases. The length of the CDR3 is 16 residues. Trimming cost V 1 base and J 4 bases; bases outside gene matches: 6. Germline V lookup: CDR1 SGHRS, CDR2 YFSETQ.

This chain links TRBV6-5 with TRBJ1-4; perhaps TRBD1 as D (6 bases). Germline CDR1 MNHEY, CDR2 SVGAGI. Trimming pared 0 bases from V and 8 bases from J, leaving 16 bases between. The CDR3 is made up of 16 amino acids. The CDR3 is CASSYSDRGGREKLFF. In DNA, the CDR3 is TGTGCCAGCAGTTACTCGGATCGAGGGGGTCGCGAAAAACTGTTTTTT.

The rearrangement uses TRBV2 and TRBJ2-7; 12 bases are a match to TRBD2. Germline-derived CDR1 and CDR2 are SNHLY and FYNNEI. The CDR3 has 14 amino acids. V was pared by 4 bases and J by 5 bases, with 3 bases of the junction left unmatched. The CDR3 DNA is TGTGCCAGCAGTGGTACTAGCGGGAGGAACGAGCAGTACTTC. This gives the protein CASSGTSGRNEQYF.

The CDR3 is CASREQGVWPPLHF. The CDR3 coding sequence is TGTGCCAGCAGGGAACAGGGGGTCTGGCCACCCCTCCACTTT. The rearrangement joins TRBV6-5 to TRBJ1-6, with TRBD1 matching 8 bases. V dropped 6 bases and J dropped 11; count of bases not matched to a gene: 9. Germline V gene lookup returns CDR1 MNHEY and CDR2 SVGAGI. The CDR3 loop spans 14 amino acids.

The V call is TRBV27, the J call TRBJ2-7; D not resolved. The length of the CDR3 is 14 residues. Trimming took 4 bases from V and 3 from J, leaving 13 bases between them. Germline V gives CDR1 MNHEY, CDR2 SMNVEV (reference sequence). The DNA of the CDR3 is TGTGCCAGCAGTTCGGAGCTACAAAACTACGAGCAGTACTTC. Protein sequence: CASSSELQNYEQYF.

The chain joins TRBV9 to TRBJ2-3; D remains unclear. The V gene's germline CDR1 is SGDLS and CDR2 YYNGEE. V gave up 0 bases and J gave up 2 bases, with 7 bases separating them. The CDR3 spans 14 residues. As DNA, the CDR3 is TGTGCCAGCAGCGTAGGTAGCCCCACAGATACGCAGTATTTT. It codes for CASSVGSPTDTQYF.

The chain links TRBV2 to TRBJ2-5; 7 bases match TRBD1. The length of the CDR3 is 13 residues. Germline values: CDR1 SNHLY, CDR2 FYNNEI. V shed 4 bases, J shed 4 bases, and the junction held 3 bases outside the gene matches. The CDR3 bases are TGTGCCAGCAGTGTCGAGGGGGCAGAGACCCAGTACTTC. Amino acid sequence: CASSVEGAETQYF. The full variable domain, with the rest looked up from reference TRBV2 and TRBJ2-5, is EPEVTQTPSHQVTQMGQEVILRCVPISNHLYFYWYRQILGQKVEFLVSFYNNEISEKSEIFDDQFSVERPDGSNFTLKIRSTKLEDSAMYFCASSVEGAETQYFGPGTRLLVL.

The chain joins TRBV10-2 to TRBJ1-5, with D possibly TRBD1 on 5 matching bases. V was shortened by 4 bases and J by 6 bases, with 10 bases between the two germline ends. The CDR3 sequence is 13 residues long. Looked up from germline, CDR1 is WSHSY and CDR2 is SAAADI. CDR3 in amino acids: CASSGTDTQPQHF. DNA of the CDR3: TGCGCCAGCAGTGGAACGGACACTCAGCCCCAGCATTTT.

The chain combines TRBV6-5 with TRBJ1-4; D is ambiguous. Trimming left V 7 bases short and J 0 bases short, with 6 bases between. This CDR3 has 13 amino acids. In germline, CDR1 is MNHEY, CDR2 SVGAGI. Here the CDR3 DNA reads TGTGCCAGCACCCACTCAACTAATGAAAAACTGTTTTTT. It encodes CASTHSTNEKLFF.

Concerning this clone: This specimen includes other DNA sequences encoding the same CDR3. The chain employs TRBV30 and TRBJ1-6; 9 bases are a match to TRBD1. V dropped 0 bases and J dropped 4; count of bases not matched to a gene: 1. This CDR3 comprises 15 residues. Germline values: CDR1 GTSNPN, CDR2 SVGIG (reference sequence). In DNA form, the CDR3 reads TGTGCCTGGAGTGTAGGACAGGGGTATAATTCACCCCTCCACTTT. Encoded protein: CAWSVGQGYNSPLHF.

The chain has TRBV18 and TRBJ2-6; unclear D gene. CDR1 is KGHSH and CDR2 is LQKENI in the germline V gene. With 3 bases removed from V and 0 bases from J, the gap between germline ends came to 6 bases. CDR3 size: 15 residues. CDR3 nucleotide sequence: TGTGCCAGCTCACCTCGGTACTCTGGGGCCAACGTCCTGACTTTC. Its protein is CASSPRYSGANVLTF.

The chain couples TRBV9 to TRBJ2-3; the D is unclear. Germline V lookup: CDR1 SGDLS, CDR2 YYNGEE. V lost 0 bases and J 0 bases, leaving 5 bases between the germline ends. The CDR3 runs to 14 residues. In DNA, the CDR3 is TGTGCCAGCAGCGTAGTGTCTAGCACAGATACGCAGTATTTT. Translation: CASSVVSSTDTQYF.

The chain is built from TRBV19 and TRBJ2-3; D gene uncertain. The V and J ends lost 5 bases and 3 bases respectively, with 12 bases between them. From germline, CDR1 is LNHDA and CDR2 SQIVND (reference sequence). The length of the CDR3 is 14 residues. The DNA for the CDR3 is TGTGCCAGTAGTGAAACCTTGACAACAGATACGCAGTATTTT. As protein: CASSETLTTDTQYF.

The chain recombines TRBV5-6 with TRBJ1-2; 8 bases line up with TRBD1. Trimming cost V 2 bases and J 2 bases; bases outside gene matches: 8. The CDR3 is made up of 16 amino acids. Germline assignment: CDR1 SGHDT and CDR2 YYEEEE. CDR3 amino acids: CASSFPLDRVNYGYTF. The DNA for the CDR3 is TGTGCCAGCAGCTTCCCCCTGGACAGGGTGAACTATGGCTACACCTTC.

V usage is TRBV5-1 and J usage is TRBJ2-3; the match to TRBD2 covers 7 bases. Losses at the gene ends were 3 bases for V and 2 bases for J; bases not matched to a gene: 0. The CDR3 is 13 residues long. CDR1 and CDR2 from the germline V gene are SGHRS and YFSETQ. The CDR3 bases are TGCGCCAGCAGCTGGGACTACACAGATACGCAGTATTTT. Encoded protein: CASSWDYTDTQYF. Filled out from reference TRBV5-1 and TRBJ2-3, the complete variable domain reads KAGVTQTPRYLIKTRGQQVTLSCSPISGHRSVSWYQQTPGQGLQFLFEYFSETQRNKGNFPGRFSGRQFSNSRSEMNVSTLELGDSALYLCASSWDYTDTQYFGPGTRLTVL.

V is TRBV5-4 and J is TRBJ1-6; 7 bases fit TRBD1. CDR1 is SGHNT and CDR2 is YYREEE in the germline V gene (reference sequence). The CDR3 is 17 amino acids. Trimming at V came to 1 base and at J to 3 bases, leaving 7 bases not matched to a gene. As DNA, the CDR3 is TGTGCCAGCAGCTTGCTTAGAACAGGGGACTATAATTCACCCCTCCACTTT. Its protein product is CASSLLRTGDYNSPLHF.

This clone has just one count. The V call is TRBV5-1, the J call TRBJ1-1, with D perhaps matching TRBD1 (5 bases). This CDR3 region has 13 residues. Looked up from germline, CDR1 is SGHRS and CDR2 is YFSETQ. V was trimmed by 3 bases and J by 4 bases, leaving 10 bases between them. DNA for the CDR3: TGCGCCAGCAGCTCTCCCGGGGGCACTGAAGCTTTCTTT. Protein: CASSSPGGTEAFF.

The chain employs TRBV11-3 and TRBJ2-2; 12 bases line up with TRBD1. The CDR3 has 16 amino acids. Germline trimming cut 5 bases from V and 2 bases from J; bases unmatched to any gene: 3. Germline loops: CDR1 SGHNT, CDR2 YENEEA. DNA of the CDR3: TGTGCCAGCAGCCCGGGGACAGGGGGCAACACCGGGGAGCTGTTTTTT. It codes for CASSPGTGGNTGELFF.

As regards this clone: Different DNA sequences within this sample yield the same CDR3. This chain connects TRBV11-1 to TRBJ2-5, with 14 bases lining up with TRBD2. The CDR3 has 17 amino acids. V was clipped by 6 bases and J by 5 bases; unmatched bases: 11. The germline gives CDR1 SGHAT, CDR2 FQDESV (reference sequence). The DNA of the CDR3 is TGTGCCAGCAGTTCCGGACTAGCGGGGGGAGGAAGGGAGACCCAGTACTTC. It specifies CASSSGLAGGGRETQYF.

This rearrangement joins TRBV9 to TRBJ2-6; TRBD1 might be the D (6 bases). The CDR3 loop spans 15 amino acids. Trimming removed 5 bases from V and 0 bases from J, with 9 bases in between. CDR1 and CDR2 (germline): SGDLS, YYNGEE. The CDR3 DNA reads as TGTGCCAGCAGTAGGGGGAGCTCTGGGGCCAACGTCCTGACTTTC. This codes for CASSRGSSGANVLTF.

As for this clone: An end of the junction differs from the germline gene, which may be a read error. Other nucleotide sequences from this sample produce the same CDR3. The chain combines TRBV7-7 with TRBJ1-1; 7 positions agree with TRBD1. Germline V lookup: CDR1 SSHAT, CDR2 FNYEAQ (reference sequence). The CDR3 contains 13 residues. The CDR3 sequence: CASSRDRDTEAFF. The CDR3 bases are TGTGCTAGCAGCCGAGACAGGGACACTGAAGCTTTCTTT.

This chain connects TRBV5-6 to TRBJ1-5; D gene ambiguous. Germline V CDR1 and CDR2: SGHDT, YYEEEE. The CDR3 loop spans 15 amino acids. Trimming pared 1 base from V and 10 bases from J, leaving 18 bases between. In nucleotides, the CDR3 is TGTGCCAGCAGCTTGAGGGTGACACGGAGGGCCCCCCAGCATTTT. Its protein is CASSLRVTRRAPQHF.

The rearrangement uses TRBV2 and TRBJ1-1, with D tentatively TRBD1 (5 bases). Germline V CDR1 and CDR2: SNHLY, FYNNEI. V shed 7 bases and J shed 1 base, with 13 bases lying between them. The CDR3 loop spans 14 amino acids. The CDR3 nucleotides read TGTGCCAGCAATTCAAACAGGAGGAACACTGAAGCTTTCTTT. It encodes CASNSNRRNTEAFF. The whole variable domain, remainder taken from reference TRBV2 and TRBJ1-1, is EPEVTQTPSHQVTQMGQEVILRCVPISNHLYFYWYRQILGQKVEFLVSFYNNEISEKSEIFDDQFSVERPDGSNFTLKIRSTKLEDSAMYFCASNSNRRNTEAFFGQGTRLTVV.

This chain joins TRBV19 and TRBJ2-4; D uncertain. CDR1 LNHDA and CDR2 SQIVND come from the germline V gene (reference sequence). The CDR3 consists of 18 residues. V was clipped by 5 bases and J by 0 bases, with 20 bases between them. In nucleotides, the CDR3 is TGTGCCAGTAGTCCAAAAGCCGCTGAGTTTCTAGCCAAAAACATTCAGTACTTC. Residues: CASSPKAAEFLAKNIQYF.

The chain employs TRBV9 and TRBJ1-2; 9 positions agree with TRBD1. The V gene end was trimmed by 3 bases and the J gene end by 4 bases; junction bases not matched to a gene: 4. Germline values: CDR1 SGDLS, CDR2 YYNGEE. This CDR3 has 14 amino acids. The CDR3 here is CASSGGQGIYGYTF. The CDR3 nucleotides read TGTGCCAGCAGCGGGGGACAGGGAATCTATGGCTACACCTTC.

V and J are TRBV6-5 and TRBJ1-6; 8 positions match TRBD1. The CDR3 is 15 amino acids. The germline V gene encodes CDR1 MNHEY and CDR2 SVGAGI. Trimming at V came to 9 bases and at J to 9 bases, leaving 13 bases not matched to a gene. The CDR3: CASSVGQAKGSPLHF. The CDR3, as DNA: TGTGCCAGTTCCGTGGGACAGGCTAAGGGTTCACCCCTCCACTTT.

The gene calls are TRBV2 and TRBJ1-1; 8 nucleotides agree with TRBD1. The ends lost 6 bases at V and 11 bases at J; junction bases unmatched: 11. This CDR3 region has 13 residues. Germline values: CDR1 SNHLY, CDR2 FYNNEI. The CDR3 DNA follows: TGTGCCAGCAGAGGACAGGGTGAGGGGGAGGCTTTCTTT. It is translated as CASRGQGEGEAFF. Supplemented by reference TRBV2 and TRBJ1-1, the full variable domain reads EPEVTQTPSHQVTQMGQEVILRCVPISNHLYFYWYRQILGQKVEFLVSFYNNEISEKSEIFDDQFSVERPDGSNFTLKIRSTKLEDSAMYFCASRGQGEGEAFFGQGTRLTVV.

The genes are TRBV4-1 and TRBJ2-6; 10 bases map to TRBD2. J was trimmed by 2 bases and V by 4 bases; bases with no gene match: 11. The CDR3 spans 19 residues. The germline CDR1 and CDR2 sequences are MGHRA and YSYEKL. In DNA, the CDR3 is TGCGCCAGCAGCCTGGGTAGAGCGGGGGGGCCCCCTGGGGCCAACGTCCTGACTTTC. Translated, it gives CASSLGRAGGPPGANVLTF.

The chain couples TRBV11-3 to TRBJ2-1, with D unresolved. The CDR3 is made up of 13 amino acids. In germline, CDR1 is SGHNT, CDR2 YENEEA. Between the trimmed V and J ends, which lost 1 base and 9 bases, there was a span of 10 bases. In DNA, the CDR3 is TGTGCCAGCAGCTTAGGTCCGCGAGGTGAGCAGTTCTTC. Amino acid sequence: CASSLGPRGEQFF.